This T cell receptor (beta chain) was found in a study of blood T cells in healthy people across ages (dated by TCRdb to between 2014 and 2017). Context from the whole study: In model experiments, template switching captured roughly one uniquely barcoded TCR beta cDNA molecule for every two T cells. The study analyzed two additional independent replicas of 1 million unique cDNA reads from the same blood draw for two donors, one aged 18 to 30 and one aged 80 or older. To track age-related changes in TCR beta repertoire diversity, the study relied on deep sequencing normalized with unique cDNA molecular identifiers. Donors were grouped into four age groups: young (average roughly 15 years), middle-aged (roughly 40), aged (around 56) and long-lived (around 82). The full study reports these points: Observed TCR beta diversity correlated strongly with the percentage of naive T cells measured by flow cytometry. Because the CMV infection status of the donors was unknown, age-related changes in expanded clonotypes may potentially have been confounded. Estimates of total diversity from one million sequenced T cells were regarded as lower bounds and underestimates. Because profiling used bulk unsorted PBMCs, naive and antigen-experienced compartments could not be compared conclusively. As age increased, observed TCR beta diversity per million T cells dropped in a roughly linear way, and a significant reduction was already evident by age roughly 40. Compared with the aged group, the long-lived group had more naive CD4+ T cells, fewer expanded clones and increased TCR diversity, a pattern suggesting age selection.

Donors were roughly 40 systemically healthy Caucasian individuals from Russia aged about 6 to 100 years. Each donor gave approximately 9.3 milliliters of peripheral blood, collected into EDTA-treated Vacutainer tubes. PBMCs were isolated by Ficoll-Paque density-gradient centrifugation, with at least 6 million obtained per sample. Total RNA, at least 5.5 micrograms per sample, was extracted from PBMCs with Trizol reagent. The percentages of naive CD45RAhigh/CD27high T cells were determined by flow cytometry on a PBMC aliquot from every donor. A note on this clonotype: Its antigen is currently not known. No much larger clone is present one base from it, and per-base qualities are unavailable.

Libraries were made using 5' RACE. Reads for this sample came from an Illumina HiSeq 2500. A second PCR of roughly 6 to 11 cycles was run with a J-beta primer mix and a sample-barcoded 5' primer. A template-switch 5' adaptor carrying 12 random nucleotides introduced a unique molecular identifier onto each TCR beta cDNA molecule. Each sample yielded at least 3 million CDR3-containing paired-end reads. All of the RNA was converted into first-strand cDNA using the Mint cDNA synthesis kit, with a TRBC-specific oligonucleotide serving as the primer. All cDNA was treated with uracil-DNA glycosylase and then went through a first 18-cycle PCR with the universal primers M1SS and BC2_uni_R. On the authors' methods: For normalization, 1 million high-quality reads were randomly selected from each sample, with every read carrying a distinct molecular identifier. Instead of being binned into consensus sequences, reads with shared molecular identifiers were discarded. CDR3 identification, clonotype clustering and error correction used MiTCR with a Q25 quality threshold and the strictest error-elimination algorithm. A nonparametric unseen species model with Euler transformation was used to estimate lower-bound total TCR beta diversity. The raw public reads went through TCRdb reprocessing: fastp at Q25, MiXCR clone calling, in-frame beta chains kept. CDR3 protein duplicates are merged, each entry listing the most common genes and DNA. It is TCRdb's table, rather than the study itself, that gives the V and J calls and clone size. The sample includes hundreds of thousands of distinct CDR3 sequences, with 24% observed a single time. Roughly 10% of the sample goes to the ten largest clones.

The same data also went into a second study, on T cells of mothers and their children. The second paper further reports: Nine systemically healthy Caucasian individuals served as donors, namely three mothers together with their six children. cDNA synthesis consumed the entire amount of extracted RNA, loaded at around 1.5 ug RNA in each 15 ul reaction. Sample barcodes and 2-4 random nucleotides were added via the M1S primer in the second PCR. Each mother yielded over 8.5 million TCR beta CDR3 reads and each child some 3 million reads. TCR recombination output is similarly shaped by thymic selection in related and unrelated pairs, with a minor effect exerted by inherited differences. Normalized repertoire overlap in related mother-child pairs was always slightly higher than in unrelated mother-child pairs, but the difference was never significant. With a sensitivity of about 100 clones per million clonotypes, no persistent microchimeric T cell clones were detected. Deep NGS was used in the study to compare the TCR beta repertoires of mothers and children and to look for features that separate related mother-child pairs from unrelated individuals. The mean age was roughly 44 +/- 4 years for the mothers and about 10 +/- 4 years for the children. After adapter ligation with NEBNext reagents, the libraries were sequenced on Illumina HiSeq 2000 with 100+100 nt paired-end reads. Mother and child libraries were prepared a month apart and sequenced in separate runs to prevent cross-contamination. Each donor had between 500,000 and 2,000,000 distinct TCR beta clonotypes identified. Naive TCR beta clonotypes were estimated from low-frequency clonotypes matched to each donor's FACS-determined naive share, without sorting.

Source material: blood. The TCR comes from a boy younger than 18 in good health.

The DNA sequence is TGTGCCAGCTCACCGGAAGGAGTCTATGGCTACACCTTC. It codes for CASSPEGVYGYTF. The sequence is built from TRBV18 and TRBJ1-2, with the D gene too uncertain to name. The CDR3 spans 13 residues, from the cysteine through the phenylalanine. Only CDR3 DNA is held: 39 bases, read in frame from base 1. Trimming costs V 3 bases and J 4 bases, and their ends lie 9 bases apart. In the germline V gene, CDR1 corresponds to KGHSH and CDR2 to LQKENI. The CDR3, completed at both ends by the reference TRBV18 and TRBJ1-2 genes, gives the full variable domain NAGVMQNPRHLVRRRGQEARLRCSPMKGHSHVYWYRQLPEEGLKFMVYLQKENIIDESGMPKERFSAEFPKEGPSILRIQQVVRGDSAAYFCASSPEGVYGYTFGSGTRLTVV.